The 25 T cell receptor beta chains below come from one sample, sequenced in a study of shared clonotypes between healthy human individuals. TCRdb's table, derived via immunoSEQ multiplex PCR, lists solely in-frame clones and lacks some. Of about a million clones in the sample, about 80% were seen once. Material: memory CD4+ T cells sorted from blood. Subset reported: CD45RA-negative fraction. These receptors were collected from a man aged 18 to 35 in good health.

The chain carries TRBV5-8 and TRBJ1-1; D unclear. The germline gives CDR1 SGHTS, CDR2 YDEGEE. V dropped 0 bases and J dropped 1 base, with 10 bases sitting between them. CDR3 size: 15 residues. The CDR3 reads CASSLVGVTNTEAFF. DNA for the CDR3: TGTGCCAGCAGCTTGGTTGGGGTTACGAACACTGAAGCTTTCTTT.

This clone was recorded a few times. The chain recombines TRBV10-2 with TRBJ1-5; D uncertain. The CDR3 has 12 amino acids. Germline CDR1 reads WSHSY; CDR2 reads SAAADI. Trimming took off 6 bases at V and 7 bases at J, with 10 bases between the two ends. Here the CDR3 reads CASSHGDQPQHF. CDR3 DNA: TGCGCCAGCAGCCACGGCGACCAGCCCCAGCATTTT.

The J gene is TRBJ2-5, the V gene TRBV7-2; D uncertain. Germline CDR1 SGHTA, CDR2 FQGNSA. V was cut by 5 bases and J by 5 bases, with 15 bases left in between. The CDR3 is 14 residues long. CDR3 nucleotide sequence: TGTGCCAGCAGCCCCGCTATTGGCCGGGAGACCCAGTACTTC. Translated: CASSPAIGRETQYF.

J is TRBJ2-3 and V is TRBV6-5, with a tentative D call TRBD2 (6 bases). Trimming took off 3 bases at V and 0 bases at J, with 10 bases between the two ends. Germline CDR1 is MNHEY and CDR2 is SVGAGI. This CDR3 contains 15 residues. The DNA of the CDR3 is TGTGCCAGCAGTTATTCGGGGGAGAGCACAGATACGCAGTATTTT. Translating it yields CASSYSGESTDTQYF.

The V call is TRBV5-1, the J call TRBJ2-5; D possibly corresponds to TRBD1 (5 bases). The CDR3 extends over 16 amino acids. V lost 0 bases, J lost 5 bases, and 17 bases lay in between. Looked up from germline, CDR1 is SGHRS and CDR2 is YFSETQ. CDR3 coding DNA: TGCGCCAGCAGCTTGGAAGGAGACAGAACGTGGGAGACCCAGTACTTC. Translation gives CASSLEGDRTWETQYF.

The rearrangement joins TRBV11-2 to TRBJ2-5; D is unclear. This CDR3 spans 15 amino acids. CDR1 and CDR2 (germline): SGHAT, FQNNGV. Trimming removed 1 base at V and 5 bases at J, with 14 bases between. In nucleotides, the CDR3 is TGTGCCAGCAGCTTAGTCCTGACCCCGCGGGAGACCCAGTACTTC. This gives the protein CASSLVLTPRETQYF.

This clone was seen ten or more times. The chain employs TRBV19 and TRBJ2-7; 7 bases map to TRBD2. Losses at the gene ends were 5 bases for V and 2 bases for J; bases not matched to a gene: 6. The CDR3 spans 14 residues. Germline V gene lookup returns CDR1 LNHDA and CDR2 SQIVND (reference sequence). The CDR3 DNA sequence: TGTGCCAGTAGTGCGTCCGGGACTACCTACGAGCAGTACTTC. Translation gives CASSASGTTYEQYF. Using reference TRBV19 and TRBJ2-7 for the parts outside the CDR3, the full variable domain is DGGITQSPKYLFRKEGQNVTLSCEQNLNHDAMYWYRQDPGQGLRLIYYSQIVNDFQKGDIAEGYSVSREKKESFPLTVTSAQKNPTAFYLCASSASGTTYEQYFGPGTRLTVT.

This rearrangement joins TRBV7-9 to TRBJ2-7; a possible D gene is TRBD1 (6 bases). V lost 5 bases and J 2 bases, leaving 16 bases between the germline ends. This CDR3 comprises 15 residues. In germline, CDR1 is SEHNR, CDR2 FQNEAQ (reference sequence). This CDR3 is CASSVKQGCPYEQYF. The CDR3 region has the DNA TGTGCCAGCAGCGTAAAACAGGGCTGTCCCTACGAGCAGTACTTC. Filled out from reference TRBV7-9 and TRBJ2-7, the complete variable domain reads DTGVSQNPRHKITKRGQNVTFRCDPISEHNRLYWYRQTLGQGPEFLTYFQNEAQLEKSRLLSDRFSAERPKGSFSTLEIQRTEQGDSAMYLCASSVKQGCPYEQYFGPGTRLTVT.

CDR3 nucleotide sequence: TGTGCCAGCAGCTTATACAGGGGGGGCGGCTACGAGCAGTACTTC. This codes for CASSLYRGGGYEQYF. The chain links TRBV7-8 to TRBJ2-7, with D perhaps matching TRBD1 (8 bases). This CDR3 is built from 15 residues. Germline assignment: CDR1 SGHVS and CDR2 FQNEAQ. V was pared by 2 bases and J by 3 bases, with 14 bases between.

The chain employs TRBV28 and TRBJ1-5; D possibly corresponds to TRBD1 (6 bases). Per the germline V gene, CDR1 is MDHEN and CDR2 is SYDVKM. This CDR3 spans 13 amino acids. V was shortened by 6 bases and J by 4 bases, with 10 bases between the two germline ends. The CDR3, as DNA: TGTGCCAGCAGCAACAGGGTTAATCAGCCCCAGCATTTT. Protein product: CASSNRVNQPQHF.

This chain links TRBV18 with TRBJ2-5; no clear D. CDR3 length: 13 residues. V was shortened by 2 bases and J by 2 bases, with 6 bases between the two germline ends. Germline V CDR1 and CDR2: KGHSH, LQKENI. The CDR3 DNA sequence: TGTGCCAGCTCACCATCCAGTCAAGAGACCCAGTACTTC. This encodes CASSPSSQETQYF.

This clone was recorded a few times. This chain joins TRBV29-1 and TRBJ1-2; maybe TRBD1 (6 bases). The CDR3 runs 12 residues. Germline V gives CDR1 SQVTM, CDR2 ANQGSEA. Trimming removed 6 bases from V and 6 bases from J, with 14 bases in between. The CDR3 DNA sequence: TGCAGCGTCTACAGGGAGAGGGATGGCTACACCTTC. This encodes CSVYRERDGYTF.

This rearrangement joins TRBV6-5 to TRBJ1-2, with D unresolved. The CDR3 covers 15 residues. Trimming left V 2 bases short and J 4 bases short, with 14 bases between. From germline, CDR1 is MNHEY and CDR2 SVGAGI. In DNA, the CDR3 is TGTGCCAGCAGTTACGGACGGTCTTCTACCTATGGCTACACCTTC. This encodes CASSYGRSSTYGYTF.

J is TRBJ1-6 and V is TRBV23-1; 9 nucleotides match TRBD1. TRBV23-1 is reported as an ORF; its role is uncertain. The CDR3 covers 18 residues. V was pared by 7 bases and J by 10 bases, with 20 bases of the junction left unmatched. CDR3 nucleotides: TGCGCCAGCACGTGCCTCGGGACAGGGACGTACTCCAAGTCACCCCTCCACTTT. It translates to CASTCLGTGTYSKSPLHF.

V and J are TRBV7-3 and TRBJ2-6; no clear D gene. CDR1 and CDR2 (germline): SGHTA, FQGTGA. The V gene lost 4 bases and the J gene lost 0 bases, with 7 bases spanning the gap. The CDR3 extends over 15 amino acids. The chain's CDR3 is CASSSLPSGANVLTF. The CDR3 region has the DNA TGTGCCAGCAGCTCCCTCCCCTCTGGGGCCAACGTCCTGACTTTC.

This clone came up once. V gene TRBV19 combines with J gene TRBJ2-3; 7 bases match TRBD2. This CDR3 contains 15 residues. Trimming at V came to 7 bases and at J to 1 base, leaving 8 bases not matched to a gene. CDR1 and CDR2 (germline): LNHDA, SQIVND (reference sequence). The CDR3 DNA sequence: TGTGCCAGTATGGGCGGGGGACGGGGCACAGATACGCAGTATTTT. This codes for CASMGGGRGTDTQYF. Supplemented by reference TRBV19 and TRBJ2-3, the full variable domain reads DGGITQSPKYLFRKEGQNVTLSCEQNLNHDAMYWYRQDPGQGLRLIYYSQIVNDFQKGDIAEGYSVSREKKESFPLTVTSAQKNPTAFYLCASMGGGRGTDTQYFGPGTRLTVL.

Details on this clone: This sample includes further DNA sequences coding for the same CDR3. The chain joins TRBV5-1 to TRBJ2-3; D is undetermined. This CDR3 has 14 amino acids. In germline, CDR1 is SGHRS, CDR2 YFSETQ. V was cut by 0 bases and J by 2 bases, with 7 bases left in between. CDR3 protein: CASSLGQNTDTQYF. CDR3 sequence (DNA): TGCGCCAGCAGCTTGGGGCAAAACACAGATACGCAGTATTTT.

This chain connects TRBV5-1 to TRBJ2-3; the D is unclear. Trimming cost V 1 base and J 2 bases, with 5 bases left between them. This CDR3 has 13 amino acids. CDR1 and CDR2 (germline): SGHRS, YFSETQ. The DNA of the CDR3 is TGCGCCAGCAGCTTGACTCACACAGATACGCAGTATTTT. Its protein product is CASSLTHTDTQYF.

The genes are TRBV6-1 and TRBJ2-5; the D gene is possibly TRBD1 (6 bases). Looked up from germline, CDR1 is MNHNS and CDR2 is SASEGT. The CDR3 covers 15 residues. V was clipped by 4 bases and J by 2 bases, with 14 bases between them. This CDR3 reads CASSVSLGQQETQYF. Written as DNA, the CDR3 is TGTGCCAGCAGTGTTAGCTTGGGACAACAAGAGACCCAGTACTTC.

Note on this clone: The junction does not match germline at one end; this may be a read error. The rearrangement uses TRBV7-7 and TRBJ2-5; 7 positions agree with TRBD1. The CDR3 totals 13 residues. From germline, CDR1 is SSHAT and CDR2 FNYEAQ (reference sequence). Written as DNA, the CDR3 is TGTGCTAGCAGCTTAGACAGGGAAGAGACCCAGTACTTC. Translated, it gives CASSLDREETQYF.

The chain carries TRBV9 and TRBJ2-7; TRBD2 aligns across 10 bases. The V gene's germline CDR1 is SGDLS and CDR2 YYNGEE. Trimming cost V 3 bases and J 5 bases; bases outside gene matches: 5. The CDR3 extends over 14 amino acids. CDR3 coding DNA: TGTGCCAGCAGCGCTAGCGGGAGTAACGACGAGCAGTACTTC. Translation: CASSASGSNDEQYF.

On this clone itself: Mismatch with germline at one junction end may stem from a read error. The chain links TRBV6-6 to TRBJ1-4; D unresolved. Germline loops: CDR1 MNHNY, CDR2 SVGAGI (reference sequence). The CDR3 sequence is 14 residues long. CDR3 amino acids: CASTDGQSKEKLFF. DNA for the CDR3: TGTGCCAGCACGGACGGCCAATCTAAGGAAAAACTGTTTTTT.

This rearrangement joins TRBV9 to TRBJ1-2; no reliable D call. With 3 bases removed from V and 6 bases from J, the gap between germline ends came to 9 bases. The CDR3 contains 12 residues. The V gene's germline CDR1 is SGDLS and CDR2 YYNGEE. The CDR3 DNA reads TGTGCCAGCAGCGGTCGCGAGAATGGCTACACCTTC. Translating gives CASSGRENGYTF.

This chain joins TRBV14 and TRBJ1-3, with 8 bases fitting TRBD1. After removal of 6 bases from V and 7 bases from J, the junction contained 2 bases not matched to a gene. Per germline, CDR1 SGHDN and CDR2 FVKESK. The CDR3 contains 12 residues. The CDR3, as DNA: TGTGCCAGCAGGGACAGGGCCAACACCATATATTTT. Amino acids: CASRDRANTIYF.

In its sample, this clone was seen a few times. The chain links TRBV18 to TRBJ2-3; no reliable D call. The germline V and J ends were trimmed by 3 bases and 2 bases, with 9 bases remaining between them. CDR3 length equals 14 residues. Germline V CDR1 and CDR2: KGHSH, LQKENI. CDR3 sequence (DNA): TGTGCCAGCTCACCCCCCCGGGCCACAGATACGCAGTATTTT. Its protein is CASSPPRATDTQYF.